What follows are 17 T cell receptor beta chains derived from one specimen sequenced in a study of Ad26.COV2.S vaccination and SARS-CoV-2 variants. Method: immunoSEQ multiplex PCR; TCRdb's copy keeps in-frame clones and lacks some. The table shows hundreds of thousands of clones, with roughly 89% occurring only once. Described treatment: 19 received Ad26.COV2.S at low or high dose, single or two shots; roughly five received placebo; per-sample allocation not given. Day 63 after the first injection of vaccine or placebo was the sampling time. The sample in question was peripheral blood, obtained in a trial of Ad26.COV2.S vaccine versus placebo. These receptors originate from a person aged 18 to 59 who received the Ad26.COV2.S COVID-19 vaccine or a placebo.

This rearrangement joins TRBV5-8 to TRBJ2-7; 9 positions match TRBD1. Germline-derived CDR1 and CDR2 are SGHTS and YDEGEE. This CDR3 contains 14 residues. V was pared by 4 bases and J by 9 bases, with 11 bases of the junction left unmatched. CDR3 protein: CASSPGQGWRRQYF. The CDR3 nucleotides are TGTGCCAGCAGCCCAGGACAGGGGTGGCGGCGGCAGTACTTC.

This chain links TRBV28 with TRBJ1-4, with a tentative D call TRBD1 (6 bases). Germline V gene data show CDR1 as MDHEN and CDR2 as SYDVKM. The CDR3 is made up of 15 amino acids. The V end lost 8 bases, the J end lost 7 bases, and 20 bases lay between the germline ends. The CDR3 DNA follows: TGTGCCAGCTCCAGCCCCAGGGGCGCGGGTGAAAAACTGTTTTTT. It is translated as CASSSPRGAGEKLFF.

The DNA of the CDR3 is TGTGCCAGCAGAATCAATGAAAAACTGTTTTTT. Protein: CASRINEKLFF. V usage is TRBV25-1 and J usage is TRBJ1-4; no clear D gene. V was cut by 6 bases and J by 5 bases, with 4 bases left in between. Germline CDR1 MGHDK, CDR2 SYGVNS. The CDR3 totals 11 residues.

The chain couples TRBV29-1 to TRBJ1-1, with D hard to call. The CDR3 runs to 12 residues. Per the germline V gene, CDR1 is SQVTM and CDR2 is ANQGSEA. Trimming removed 5 bases from V and 0 bases from J, with 7 bases in between. CDR3 sequence (DNA): TGCAGCGTTAGTTTCATGAACACTGAAGCTTTCTTT. It is translated as CSVSFMNTEAFF.

J is TRBJ2-1 and V is TRBV5-1; the D gene is possibly TRBD1 (5 bases). Germline-derived CDR1 and CDR2 are SGHRS and YFSETQ. Trimming pared 0 bases from V and 4 bases from J, leaving 11 bases between. CDR3 length equals 15 residues. The CDR3 region has the DNA TGCGCCAGCAGCTTGGACAGGCCCATATACAATGAGCAGTTCTTC. Amino acids: CASSLDRPIYNEQFF.

The chain joins TRBV2 to TRBJ1-4, with TRBD1 matching 8 bases. The CDR3 runs 14 residues. V was pared by 4 bases and J by 7 bases, with 5 bases of the junction left unmatched. Germline V lookup: CDR1 SNHLY, CDR2 FYNNEI. CDR3 bases: TGTGCCAGCAGTGCGACAGGGGCCCGTGAAAAACTGTTTTTT. Encoded protein: CASSATGAREKLFF.

The chain employs TRBV5-1 and TRBJ2-7; possibly TRBD1 for D (6 bases). V was clipped by 4 bases and J by 0 bases, with 11 bases between them. Germline CDR1 SGHRS, CDR2 YFSETQ. The CDR3 sequence is 14 residues long. Written as DNA, the CDR3 is TGCGCCAGCAGCCCACCGGACAGCTCCTACGAGCAGTACTTC. This sequence encodes CASSPPDSSYEQYF.

This chain joins TRBV7-2 and TRBJ2-5, with TRBD1 identical over 7 bases. The CDR3 is made up of 14 amino acids. Germline trimming cut 5 bases from V and 3 bases from J; bases unmatched to any gene: 6. CDR1 SGHTA and CDR2 FQGNSA come from the germline V gene. CDR3 protein: CASSPRQGEETQYF. CDR3 coding DNA: TGTGCCAGCAGCCCCCGACAGGGAGAAGAGACCCAGTACTTC.

This sequence joins TRBV2 and TRBJ1-3; D might be TRBD1 (6 bases). This CDR3 comprises 14 residues. With 6 bases removed from V and 4 bases from J, the gap between germline ends came to 13 bases. Germline V CDR1 and CDR2: SNHLY, FYNNEI. Here the CDR3 reads CASRATGAGNTIYF. Written as DNA, the CDR3 is TGTGCCAGCAGGGCGACAGGTGCGGGAAACACCATATATTTT.

J is TRBJ2-1 and V is TRBV6-5; no clear D. V was cut by 8 bases and J by 0 bases, with 11 bases left in between. The CDR3 totals 14 residues. CDR1 is MNHEY and CDR2 is SVGAGI in the germline V gene. In DNA, the CDR3 is TGTGCCAGCGCCCCAATAGCCTCCTACAATGAGCAGTTCTTC. Residues: CASAPIASYNEQFF.

The genes are TRBV10-3 and TRBJ2-2; D call uncertain. With 3 bases removed from V and 5 bases from J, the gap between germline ends came to 10 bases. This CDR3 has 14 amino acids. The germline gives CDR1 ENHRY, CDR2 SYGVKD. The DNA for the CDR3 is TGTGCCATCAGTGAAACCCGCAGGACCGGGGAGCTGTTTTTT. Its protein product is CAISETRRTGELFF.

The sample holds one count of this clone. The same CDR3 is also encoded by other DNA sequences in this sample. This sequence joins TRBV7-9 and TRBJ1-4; D gene unclear. The germline V gene has CDR1 SEHNR and CDR2 FQNEAQ (reference sequence). With 2 bases removed from V and 8 bases from J, the gap between germline ends came to 9 bases. CDR3 length: 13 amino acids. This chain's CDR3 is CASSLNGNEKLFF. The CDR3, as DNA: TGTGCCAGCAGCTTAAATGGGAACGAAAAACTGTTTTTT.

This sequence joins TRBV7-9 and TRBJ2-5, with D tentatively TRBD1 or TRBD2 (5 bases each). Germline V gene data show CDR1 as SEHNR and CDR2 as FQNEAQ (reference sequence). The CDR3 covers 17 residues. The V and J ends lost 4 bases and 5 bases respectively, with 23 bases between them. CDR3 region: CASSSGWALAGAETQYF. As DNA, the CDR3 is TGTGCCAGCAGCTCAGGGTGGGCGCTAGCTGGAGCGGAGACCCAGTACTTC.

Here the CDR3 DNA reads TGTGCCAGTACCACAGGGGGCTCCTACAATGAGCAGTTCTTC. This sequence encodes CASTTGGSYNEQFF. The chain recombines TRBV9 with TRBJ2-1; 8 bases are a match to TRBD1. Germline trimming cut 8 bases from V and 0 bases from J; bases unmatched to any gene: 4. The CDR3 sequence is 14 residues long. Germline V lookup: CDR1 SGDLS, CDR2 YYNGEE.

The V gene is TRBV9, the J gene TRBJ1-1; D call uncertain. The CDR3 covers 15 residues. With 0 bases removed from V and 3 bases from J, the gap between germline ends came to 12 bases. Germline CDR1 SGDLS, CDR2 YYNGEE. Written as DNA, the CDR3 is TGTGCCAGCAGCGTAGGGATAGGTGAATACACTGAAGCTTTCTTT. Protein product: CASSVGIGEYTEAFF.

The chain joins TRBV6-5 to TRBJ1-1, with D hard to call. This CDR3 is 16 amino acids long. V was cut by 2 bases and J by 3 bases, with 16 bases left in between. Germline values: CDR1 MNHEY, CDR2 SVGAGI. The CDR3 coding sequence is TGTGCCAGCAGTTACGCACACATCAATCGGGACACTGAAGCTTTCTTT. It is translated as CASSYAHINRDTEAFF.

This chain connects TRBV5-4 to TRBJ2-3, with 11 nucleotides matching TRBD2. J gave up 3 bases and V 2 bases, and 5 bases lay outside the gene matches. Looked up from germline, CDR1 is SGHNT and CDR2 is YYREEE (reference sequence). The CDR3 is 16 amino acids. The CDR3, as DNA: TGTGCCAGCAGCTTTAGCGGGAGGGCCCGGACAGATACGCAGTATTTT. Protein product: CASSFSGRARTDTQYF.